A selection of T cell receptor beta chains follows, all from one sample in a study of PD-L1 blockade in urothelial cancer. Sequenced by immunoSEQ multiplex PCR; TCRdb stores in-frame clones only, minus some. The repertoire holds approximately 70,000 clones, with 80% to 85% as singletons. The starting material was PBMCs, obtained around atezolizumab (anti-PD-L1) treatment. These receptor sequences come from a woman in her seventies with urothelial cancer. Both conserved end residues are part of each CDR3. A D gene is named only where the DNA matches it firmly. Clone size is given for some rows only: seen once, a few or many times, or a class if the clone is expanded.

size: -
J: TRBJ2-1
V: TRBV28
D: -
DNA: TGTGCCACCATTTCGGCGGGGCGGGGTTCCTACAATGAGCAGTTCTTC
CDR3: CATISAGRGSYNEQFF

size: -
J: TRBJ2-2
V: TRBV12-1
D: -
DNA: TGTGCCAGCAGCTTTGGCCAGCGGGGGGACACCGGGGAGCTGTTTTTT
CDR3: CASSFGQRGDTGELFF

size: -
J: TRBJ2-7
V: TRBV9
D: -
DNA: TGTGCCAGCAGCGTAGCTGAGGCTAGCGTGTACGAGCAGTACTTC
CDR3: CASSVAEASVYEQYF

size: once
J: TRBJ1-1
V: TRBV9
D: -
DNA: TGTGCCAGCAGCGTAGGTCAAGGGGCACAGAACACTGAAGCTTTCTTT
CDR3: CASSVGQGAQNTEAFF

size: -
J: TRBJ2-3
V: TRBV9
D: TRBD2
DNA: TGTGCCAGCAGCGTAGAGAGCGGGGGGGTTCTGGATACGCAGTATTTT
CDR3: CASSVESGGVLDTQYF

size: -
J: TRBJ2-5
V: TRBV4-3
D: TRBD2
DNA: TGCGCCAGCAGCCGACTAGCGGGGGCCCAAGAGACCCAGTACTTC
CDR3: CASSRLAGAQETQYF

size: few
J: TRBJ2-7
V: TRBV19
D: TRBD2
DNA: TGTGCCAGTAGTTGGGGACTATCCTACGAGCAGTACTTC
CDR3: CASSWGLSYEQYF

size: -
J: TRBJ1-5
V: TRBV2
D: TRBD1
DNA: TGTGCCAGCAGTCGGGGACAGGGTCATGGTCAGCCCCAGCATTTT
CDR3: CASSRGQGHGQPQHF

size: few
J: TRBJ1-1
V: TRBV11-1
D: -
DNA: TGTGCCACCACTAGAGAGGGGGGGATGAACACTGAAGCTTTCTTT
CDR3: CATTREGGMNTEAFF

size: -
J: TRBJ2-1
V: TRBV10-3
D: TRBD2
DNA: TGTGCCATCAGTAAATTAGCGGGAGGGGGATACAATGAGCAGTTCTTC
CDR3: CAISKLAGGGYNEQFF

size: -
J: TRBJ2-5
V: TRBV7-2
D: TRBD2
DNA: TGTGCCAGCAGCTTCCAACTAGCGGGAGAGACCCAGTACTTC
CDR3: CASSFQLAGETQYF

size: -
J: TRBJ1-4
V: TRBV4-3
D: -
DNA: TGCGCCAGCAGCCAATTTTTGGGATCCCAGGGTTCAACTAATGAAAAACTGTTTTTT
CDR3: CASSQFLGSQGSTNEKLFF

size: -
J: TRBJ2-3
V: TRBV29-1
D: TRBD2
DNA: TGCAGCGTTGAATGGGCGAGCGGGGGGGCCGGGTCGCAGTATTTT
CDR3: CSVEWASGGAGSQYF

size: -
J: TRBJ2-3
V: TRBV6-6
D: -
DNA: TGTGCCAGCAGTAGGGGCGGCTCAGATACGCAGTATTTT
CDR3: CASSRGGSDTQYF

size: -
J: TRBJ2-7
V: TRBV7-2
D: -
DNA: TGTGCCAGCAGCTTAAACAGGCTCTCCTACGAGCAGTACTTC
CDR3: CASSLNRLSYEQYF

size: -
J: TRBJ2-7
V: TRBV28
D: TRBD1
DNA: TGTGCCAGCAGTTGGGACAGGCTCGAGCAGTACTTC
CDR3: CASSWDRLEQYF

size: -
J: TRBJ2-3
V: TRBV6-1
D: TRBD2
DNA: TGTGCCAGCAGTGTACTAGCGGGAGGGCCAGATACGCAGTATTTT
CDR3: CASSVLAGGPDTQYF

size: -
J: TRBJ1-3
V: TRBV19
D: -
DNA: TGTGCCAGTCGAATGGGAGCCTCTGGAAACACCATATATTTT
CDR3: CASRMGASGNTIYF

size: -
J: TRBJ1-4
V: TRBV5-5
D: -
DNA: TGTGCCAGCAGCTTGGAGGGCGGAGGGTATGGTGAAAAACTGTTTTTT
CDR3: CASSLEGGGYGEKLFF

size: -
J: TRBJ2-3
V: TRBV9
D: TRBD2
DNA: TGTGCCAGCAGCGGTAGCGGGGGGGCAGATACGCAGTATTTT
CDR3: CASSGSGGADTQYF

size: few
J: TRBJ1-2
V: TRBV30
D: TRBD1
DNA: TGTGCCTGGATTTTCATAGGGGGCGGAGGCTACACCTTC
CDR3: CAWIFIGGGGYTF

size: -
J: TRBJ2-5
V: TRBV7-8
D: TRBD2
DNA: TGTGCCAGCAGCTTAGAAGGGACTAGCGGGGGACCAGATCAAGAGACCCAGTACTTC
CDR3: CASSLEGTSGGPDQETQYF

size: -
J: TRBJ2-7
V: TRBV28
D: -
DNA: TGTGCCAGCACACGAGGCGGGCCGGGCCTCGACGAGCAGTACTTC
CDR3: CASTRGGPGLDEQYF

size: -
J: TRBJ2-3
V: TRBV5-1
D: TRBD2
DNA: TGCGCCAGCAGCTCTGGGTATTGGACTAGCGACACAGATACGCAGTATTTT
CDR3: CASSSGYWTSDTDTQYF

size: -
J: TRBJ1-1
V: TRBV5-1
D: TRBD1
DNA: TGCGCCAGCAGCTTGGAAGGGACAGGGGACACTGAAGCTTTCTTT
CDR3: CASSLEGTGDTEAFF

size: -
J: TRBJ2-7
V: TRBV6-1
D: -
DNA: TGTGCCAGCAGGGGGACAGCGGGTTACGAGCAGTACTTC
CDR3: CASRGTAGYEQYF

size: -
J: TRBJ2-5
V: TRBV2
D: TRBD2
DNA: TGTGCCAGCAGTGAGTGGACTAGCGGGGGTAAAGAGACCCAGTACTTC
CDR3: CASSEWTSGGKETQYF

size: -
J: TRBJ2-5
V: TRBV6-6
D: TRBD2
DNA: TGTGCCAGCAGCCGTGGGGGGGTCGGAGAGACCCAGTACTTC
CDR3: CASSRGGVGETQYF

size: -
J: TRBJ2-7
V: TRBV27
D: TRBD2
DNA: TGTGCCAGCATGGCTAGCGGGATATTAGAGCAGTACTTC
CDR3: CASMASGILEQYF

size: few
J: TRBJ2-5
V: TRBV6-1
D: -
DNA: TGTGCCAGCAGTGCCTCTTGGGGGCCCGGGGAGACCCAGTACTTC
CDR3: CASSASWGPGETQYF

size: -
J: TRBJ2-2
V: TRBV6-4
D: TRBD1
DNA: TGTGCCAGCAGCGCTGACCCCGGGACAGGGGCCACCGGGGAGCTGTTTTTT
CDR3: CASSADPGTGATGELFF

size: -
J: TRBJ2-5
V: TRBV5-1
D: TRBD2
DNA: TGCGCCAGCAGCTTGGCTCTAGCGGGAGAAGAGACCCAGTACTTC
CDR3: CASSLALAGEETQYF

size: once
J: TRBJ2-1
V: TRBV5-1
D: -
DNA: TGCGCCAGCAGCTCCGACCGCGGGGCGACTTACAATGAGCAGTTCTTC
CDR3: CASSSDRGATYNEQFF

size: once
J: TRBJ2-1
V: TRBV4-1
D: -
DNA: TGCGCCAGCAGCCAAGAATGGGGGGTCGGGGGCAATGAGCAGTTCTTC
CDR3: CASSQEWGVGGNEQFF